These 26 T cell receptor beta chains were all obtained from the same sample, sequenced in a study of PD-L1 blockade in urothelial cancer. Data came from immunoSEQ multiplex PCR; TCRdb stores just in-frame clones and leaves some out. The data hold tens of thousands of clones, with 87% observed a single time. Sample: PBMCs, taken around atezolizumab (anti-PD-L1) treatment. The receptors were gathered from a man between 60 and 75 years old with urothelial cancer.

This chain uses TRBV6-4 with TRBJ2-3; 7 bases are a match to TRBD2. The J segment lost 2 bases and the V segment lost 2 bases, leaving 1 base of the junction unmatched. The CDR3 contains 14 residues. Germline V CDR1 and CDR2: MRHNA, SNTAGT. The CDR3 sequence: CASSDGGVTDTQYF. CDR3 DNA sequence: TGTGCCAGCAGTGACGGGGGGGTCACAGATACGCAGTATTTT.

V and J are TRBV7-3 and TRBJ2-2, with D maybe TRBD1 (6 bases). Germline V CDR1 and CDR2: SGHTA, FQGTGA. Trimming stripped 2 bases from V and 4 bases from J, with 17 bases between. This CDR3 has 17 amino acids. CDR3 protein: CASSLVPSGQTTGELFF. CDR3 DNA: TGTGCCAGCAGCTTAGTCCCGAGTGGACAGACCACCGGGGAGCTGTTTTTT.

V and J are TRBV7-9 and TRBJ2-7, with D possibly being TRBD1 (6 bases). The germline CDR1 and CDR2 sequences are SEHNR and FQNEAQ (reference sequence). This CDR3 spans 15 amino acids. Trimming removed 5 bases at V and 1 base at J, with 15 bases between. The CDR3 nucleotides read TGTGCCAGCAGCCCCCAGGGGAGTTCGTCCTACGAGCAGTACTTC. It is translated as CASSPQGSSSYEQYF.

The chain combines TRBV28 with TRBJ1-6, with a weak D call TRBD1 (5 bases). Germline values: CDR1 MDHEN, CDR2 SYDVKM. CDR3 size: 13 residues. Between the trimmed V and J ends, which lost 10 bases and 4 bases, there was a span of 11 bases. The CDR3 region is CATTGTYNSPLHF. As DNA, the CDR3 is TGTGCCACCACGGGGACTTATAATTCACCCCTCCACTTT.

The chain is built from TRBV27 and TRBJ1-2; TRBD1 might be the D (5 bases). Germline CDR1 MNHEY, CDR2 SMNVEV (reference sequence). The V gene lost 6 bases and the J gene lost 8 bases, with 25 bases spanning the gap. This CDR3 contains 16 residues. CDR3 in amino acids: CASSPWVGQGLRGYTF. CDR3 coding DNA: TGTGCCAGCAGCCCCTGGGTGGGGCAGGGTCTGAGGGGCTACACCTTC.

This clone has only one observation. The chain links TRBV9 to TRBJ2-3, with 7 bases identical to TRBD1. Germline values: CDR1 SGDLS, CDR2 YYNGEE. J lost 1 base, V lost 0 bases, and 2 bases had no gene match. This CDR3 has 15 residues. CDR3 nucleotide sequence: TGTGCCAGCAGCGTAGGACAGGGAGGCACAGATACGCAGTATTTT. It codes for CASSVGQGGTDTQYF.

This chain uses TRBV5-1 with TRBJ2-7; 9 bases map to TRBD1. CDR1 is SGHRS and CDR2 is YFSETQ in the germline V gene. There are 14 residues in the CDR3. Losses at the gene ends were 4 bases for V and 3 bases for J; bases not matched to a gene: 5. CDR3 coding DNA: TGCGCCAGCAGCCCTGGGACAGGGATCTACGAGCAGTACTTC. Protein product: CASSPGTGIYEQYF. Using reference TRBV5-1 and TRBJ2-7 for the parts outside the CDR3, the full variable domain is KAGVTQTPRYLIKTRGQQVTLSCSPISGHRSVSWYQQTPGQGLQFLFEYFSETQRNKGNFPGRFSGRQFSNSRSEMNVSTLELGDSALYLCASSPGTGIYEQYFGPGTRLTVT.

This chain joins TRBV19 and TRBJ1-1; unclear D gene. V lost 0 bases, J lost 1 base, and 6 bases lay in between. CDR3 length equals 14 residues. From germline, CDR1 is LNHDA and CDR2 SQIVND (reference sequence). Here the CDR3 reads CASSIDSENTEAFF. In DNA, the CDR3 is TGTGCCAGTAGTATAGACAGTGAGAACACTGAAGCTTTCTTT.

The chain links TRBV6-5 to TRBJ2-3, with a weak D call TRBD2 (7 bases). The CDR3 spans 16 residues. V shed 2 bases and J shed 7 bases, with 19 bases lying between them. The germline gives CDR1 MNHEY, CDR2 SVGAGI. Here the CDR3 DNA reads TGTGCCAGCAGTTACGGGTTGGTGGGGGGGCTGAATACGCAGTATTTT. As protein: CASSYGLVGGLNTQYF.

The V call is TRBV10-3, the J call TRBJ2-3; TRBD2 aligns across 12 bases. Germline V CDR1 and CDR2: ENHRY, SYGVKD. This CDR3 has 17 amino acids. V gave up 2 bases and J gave up 6 bases; unmatched junction bases: 9. CDR3 in amino acids: CAISEDLAGGRFDTQYF. DNA for the CDR3: TGTGCCATCAGTGAGGATCTAGCGGGGGGGCGTTTTGATACGCAGTATTTT.

The V call is TRBV13, the J call TRBJ2-1; no firm D call. V dropped 2 bases and J dropped 2 bases, with 19 bases sitting between them. Germline loops: CDR1 PRHDT, CDR2 FYEKMQ (reference sequence). The CDR3 runs to 18 residues. CDR3 in amino acids: CASSLSTLLRVTYNEQFF. As DNA, the CDR3 is TGTGCCAGCAGCTTATCCACCCTGCTCCGGGTCACCTACAATGAGCAGTTCTTC.

The J gene is TRBJ1-5, the V gene TRBV28; D might be TRBD1 (5 bases). The V end lost 6 bases, the J end lost 4 bases, and 16 bases lay between the germline ends. CDR1 and CDR2 from the germline V gene are MDHEN and SYDVKM. The CDR3 is 15 amino acids. The DNA of the CDR3 is TGTGCCAGCAGCGCTCGAGGGACTTGGAATCAGCCCCAGCATTTT. Protein: CASSARGTWNQPQHF.

This chain connects TRBV6-6 to TRBJ1-2; D is unresolved. CDR3 size: 12 residues. V was shortened by 0 bases and J by 6 bases, with 5 bases between the two germline ends. Per the germline V gene, CDR1 is MNHNY and CDR2 is SVGAGI (reference sequence). The CDR3 bases are TGTGCCAGCAGTTACTCGAGGGATGGCTACACCTTC. Translation gives CASSYSRDGYTF.

This clone was counted a few times. This chain connects TRBV29-1 to TRBJ2-2; tentatively, D is TRBD1 (5 bases). Germline CDR1 is SQVTM and CDR2 is ANQGSEA. The CDR3 extends over 14 amino acids. Trimming shortened V by 5 bases and J by 4 bases, and 14 bases separated the two germline ends. The CDR3 DNA is TGCAGCGTTCTTGTTGGGGCTAGCACCGGGGAGCTGTTTTTT. It translates to CSVLVGASTGELFF.

The chain couples TRBV9 to TRBJ1-3, with 7 bases that match TRBD1. CDR1 SGDLS and CDR2 YYNGEE come from the germline V gene. CDR3 length: 17 residues. Germline trimming cut 4 bases from V and 0 bases from J; bases unmatched to any gene: 10. DNA for the CDR3: TGTGCCAGCAGCCTAACAGGGACAGCGAACTCTGGAAACACCATATATTTT. Residues: CASSLTGTANSGNTIYF.

The J gene is TRBJ1-1, the V gene TRBV6-6; D remains unclear. Trimming removed 7 bases at V and 7 bases at J, with 16 bases between. The CDR3 runs to 13 residues. CDR1 MNHNY and CDR2 SVGAGI come from the germline V gene (reference sequence). The CDR3 DNA is TGTGCCAGCACCCTTACCACGGGGATTGAAGCTTTCTTT. This codes for CASTLTTGIEAFF.

V usage is TRBV4-1 and J usage is TRBJ2-2, with 13 nucleotides matching TRBD2. Trimming at V came to 3 bases and at J to 7 bases, leaving 8 bases not matched to a gene. CDR1 is MGHRA, CDR2 YSYEKL, per germline. The CDR3 is made up of 17 amino acids. CDR3 coding DNA: TGCGCCAGCAGCCAGGCACTAGCGGGGGGGCGCGGCGGGGAGCTGTTTTTT. Translating gives CASSQALAGGRGGELFF.

V gene TRBV2 combines with J gene TRBJ1-2, with TRBD1 identical over 9 bases. J was trimmed by 4 bases and V by 6 bases; bases with no gene match: 6. Germline V CDR1 and CDR2: SNHLY, FYNNEI. The CDR3 consists of 14 residues. The CDR3: CASRSWDRVYGYTF. CDR3 in DNA: TGTGCCAGCAGGTCCTGGGACAGGGTCTATGGCTACACCTTC.

V usage is TRBV6-6 and J usage is TRBJ2-7; TRBD1 aligns across 10 bases. Trimming cost V 7 bases and J 5 bases; bases outside gene matches: 14. The germline gives CDR1 MNHNY, CDR2 SVGAGI (reference sequence). This CDR3 is 16 amino acids long. CDR3 DNA: TGTGCCAGCACCACATACTTAGGGGACAGGGGCCACGAGCAGTACTTC. Residues: CASTTYLGDRGHEQYF.

The DNA for the CDR3 is TGTGCCAGCAGCCGCCAGGGGACAGCAGCCTACGAGCAGTACTTC. The encoded protein is CASSRQGTAAYEQYF. J is TRBJ2-7 and V is TRBV7-8; 7 bases map to TRBD1. The germline gives CDR1 SGHVS, CDR2 FQNEAQ. J gave up 2 bases and V 5 bases, and 9 bases lay outside the gene matches. This CDR3 comprises 15 residues.

V and J are TRBV15 and TRBJ1-2; 8 nucleotides align to TRBD1. The CDR3 has 14 residues. From germline, CDR1 is LNHNV and CDR2 YYDKDF (reference sequence). J was trimmed by 4 bases and V by 6 bases; bases with no gene match: 7. The CDR3 loop is CATRPGGPAYGYTF. The DNA for the CDR3 is TGTGCCACCAGGCCAGGGGGCCCCGCCTATGGCTACACCTTC.

The chain links TRBV6-5 to TRBJ1-1, with 9 bases that match TRBD1. J lost 4 bases, V lost 6 bases, and 6 bases had no gene match. This CDR3 comprises 14 residues. The germline V gene has CDR1 MNHEY and CDR2 SVGAGI. The CDR3 sequence: CASREQGAPTEAFF. The CDR3 nucleotides read TGTGCCAGCAGAGAACAGGGGGCACCCACTGAAGCTTTCTTT.

The V and J genes are TRBV11-3 and TRBJ2-1; D is perhaps TRBD1 (7 bases). The CDR3 is 14 amino acids. CDR1 is SGHNT and CDR2 is YENEEA in the germline V gene. Trimming removed 4 bases at V and 7 bases at J, with 14 bases between. The CDR3: CASSSGGTLNEQFF. The CDR3 coding sequence is TGTGCCAGCAGCTCAGGGGGGACACTGAATGAGCAGTTCTTC.

J is TRBJ1-5 and V is TRBV6-5; 9 positions agree with TRBD1. The CDR3 is made up of 15 amino acids. Germline CDR1 MNHEY, CDR2 SVGAGI. Trimming removed 6 bases from V and 2 bases from J; junction bases left unmatched: 5. CDR3 amino acids: CASSSGTGRNQPQHF. In DNA, the CDR3 is TGTGCCAGCAGCTCTGGGACAGGGCGCAATCAGCCCCAGCATTTT.

V usage is TRBV2 and J usage is TRBJ1-6; D remains ambiguous. Germline V gives CDR1 SNHLY, CDR2 FYNNEI. V was cut by 7 bases and J by 4 bases, with 8 bases left in between. This CDR3 has 13 amino acids. The CDR3 DNA follows: TGTGCCAGCACCCAAAATTATAATTCACCCCTCCACTTT. It codes for CASTQNYNSPLHF.

This chain connects TRBV27 to TRBJ2-5, with D perhaps TRBD2 (6 bases). This CDR3 is 15 amino acids long. In germline, CDR1 is MNHEY, CDR2 SMNVEV (reference sequence). Trimming shortened V by 5 bases and J by 1 base, and 14 bases separated the two germline ends. The CDR3 loop reads CASSRRGLIQETQYF. The DNA for the CDR3 is TGTGCCAGCAGTCGGAGGGGTCTGATCCAAGAGACCCAGTACTTC.